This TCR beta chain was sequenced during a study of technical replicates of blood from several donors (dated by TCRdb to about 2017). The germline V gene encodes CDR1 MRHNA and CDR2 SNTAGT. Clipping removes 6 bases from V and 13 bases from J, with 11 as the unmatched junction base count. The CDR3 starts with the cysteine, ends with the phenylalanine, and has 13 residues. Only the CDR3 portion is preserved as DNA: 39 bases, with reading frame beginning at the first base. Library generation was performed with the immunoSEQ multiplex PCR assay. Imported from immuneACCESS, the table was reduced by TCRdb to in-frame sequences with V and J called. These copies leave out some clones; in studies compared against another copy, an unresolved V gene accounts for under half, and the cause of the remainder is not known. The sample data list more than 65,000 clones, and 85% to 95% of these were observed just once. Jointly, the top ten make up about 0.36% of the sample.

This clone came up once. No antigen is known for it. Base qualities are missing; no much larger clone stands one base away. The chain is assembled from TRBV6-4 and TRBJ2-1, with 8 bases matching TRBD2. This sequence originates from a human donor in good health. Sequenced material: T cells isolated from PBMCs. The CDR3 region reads CASRNYSGRGQFF. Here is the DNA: TGTGCCAGCAGGAACTACAGCGGGAGAGGTCAGTTCTTC.